These T cell receptor beta chains were read from a single sample in a study of T-cell memory formation after mild COVID-19. TCRdb reprocessed the 5' RACE reads with MiXCR, giving one entry per CDR3 protein. The profile shows approximately 570,000 distinct CDR3 sequences, roughly 18% of them singletons. The sequenced sample consisted of PBMCs or a T cell subset sorted from them (not recorded which). These receptors all stem from an adult woman who had mild COVID-19 (a few samples of this study predate the infection). Cell type and time point are not known. Each CDR3 is given with its conserved first and last residue. Each record gives: clone size, V gene, D gene, J gene, CDR3 protein, CDR3 DNA. The D gene is left open where the match is weak. For some rows the clone size is stated as once, few or many, or as a class when expanded; others skip it.

few,TRBV7-9,TRBD2,TRBJ2-5,CASNFAGTSGETQYF,TGTGCCAGCAACTTCGCCGGGACTAGCGGTGAGACCCAGTACTTC
few,TRBV9,-,TRBJ1-1,CASSVDAFSTEAFF,TGTGCCAGCAGCGTAGATGCCTTTAGTACTGAAGCTTTCTTT
-,TRBV20-1,-,TRBJ2-3,CSARDPQRTTDTQYF,TGCAGTGCTAGAGATCCCCAGCGGACCACAGATACGCAGTATTTT
few,TRBV9,TRBD2,TRBJ2-1,CASSVAGGPLGEQFF,TGTGCCAGCAGCGTAGCGGGAGGGCCATTAGGTGAGCAGTTCTTC
-,TRBV29-1,TRBD1,TRBJ2-2,CSVPGQNLLGGELFF,TGCAGCGTTCCGGGACAGAACCTCCTAGGCGGGGAGCTGTTTTTT
few,TRBV11-2,-,TRBJ2-2,CASSTLSGLGAGELFF,TGTGCCAGCAGCACCCTGTCCGGGCTCGGGGCGGGGGAGCTGTTTTTT
-,TRBV27,-,TRBJ2-2,CASSLSTTYTGELFF,TGTGCCAGCAGTTTATCCACTACGTACACCGGGGAGCTGTTTTTT
-,TRBV7-6,-,TRBJ2-7,CASAWGAPTSYEQYF,TGTGCCAGCGCGTGGGGAGCGCCCACTTCCTACGAGCAGTACTTC
-,TRBV9,-,TRBJ2-1,CASSVKVGGVHEQFF,TGTGCCAGCAGCGTAAAAGTAGGGGGGGTCCATGAGCAGTTCTTC
-,TRBV4-3,-,TRBJ1-2,CASRHTVRDGYGYTF,TGCGCCAGCAGACACACAGTCAGGGACGGTTATGGCTACACCTTC